This is a list of T cell receptor beta chains from one sample in a study of blood T cell repertoires in COVID-19. Sequenced by immunoSEQ multiplex PCR; TCRdb stores in-frame clones only, minus some. The sample records under 150,000 clones, around nine tenths being singletons. Source material: peripheral blood. The receptors here all came from a human donor in a cohort sampled during active COVID-19. Both conserved end residues are part of each CDR3. The order of the fields is D gene, V gene, J gene, CDR3 protein, CDR3 DNA. A D gene is named only where the DNA matches it firmly.

.,TRBV7-7,TRBJ2-1,CASSQTGTGVINEQFF,TGTGCTAGCAGCCAGACCGGGACTGGCGTCATCAATGAGCAGTTCTTC
TRBD2,TRBV7-8,TRBJ2-5,CASSTGTSGGQETQYF,TGTGCCAGCAGCACCGGGACTAGCGGGGGGCAAGAGACCCAGTACTTC
.,TRBV25-1,TRBJ1-2,CASSNTGIYGYTF,TGTGCCAGCAGTAACACAGGGATCTATGGCTACACCTTC
.,TRBV7-2,TRBJ2-3,CASSFLGVWGTDTQYF,TGTGCCAGCAGCTTCTTAGGGGTGTGGGGCACAGATACGCAGTATTTT
.,TRBV4-2,TRBJ2-5,CASSQDFEVETQYF,TGTGCCAGCAGCCAAGATTTTGAGGTTGAGACCCAGTACTTC
TRBD2,TRBV7-9,TRBJ2-1,CASSPTSGRGPNEQFF,TGTGCCAGCAGCCCCACTAGCGGGAGGGGCCCGAATGAGCAGTTCTTC
TRBD2,TRBV9,TRBJ2-1,CASSPSGGYYNEQFF,TGTGCCAGCAGCCCGAGCGGGGGGTATTACAATGAGCAGTTCTTC
.,TRBV2,TRBJ1-4,CASNRATNEKLFF,TGTGCCAGCAATCGGGCAACTAATGAAAAACTGTTTTTT
TRBD1,TRBV9,TRBJ2-3,CASSVAGGDRGKTQYF,TGTGCCAGCAGCGTAGCTGGGGGGGACAGGGGGAAAACGCAGTATTTT
.,TRBV11-2,TRBJ1-6,CASSPVRDTNRFLHF,TGTGCCAGCAGCCCGGTCAGGGATACTAATCGGTTCCTCCACTTT
.,TRBV5-6,TRBJ2-4,CASSMTVENIQYF,TGTGCCAGCAGCATGACAGTAGAAAACATTCAGTACTTC
TRBD1,TRBV18,TRBJ2-7,CASSPGTDLGEQYF,TGTGCCAGCTCCCCCGGGACAGACCTTGGCGAGCAGTACTTC